The T cell receptor beta chain described here comes from a study of CD8+CD57+ T cells in acquired aplastic anemia. Only a few counts were recorded for this clonotype. It was patients with CD8+CD57+ cell expansion by flow cytometry who were chosen for sequencing. Germline V gives CDR1 DFQATT, CDR2 SNEGSKA (reference sequence). The CDR3 covers 13 residues. V lost 7 bases and J lost 9; bases outside the gene matches: 9. Genomic DNA templated the TCR beta VDJ and CDR3 profiling. Using its own MiXCR run on the reads, TCRdb lists one record per CDR3 protein. The sample lists about half a million distinct CDR3 sequences, approximately 32% occurring once.

The sequenced sample was sorted CD4+, CD8+, or CD8+CD57+ T cells (not recorded which) from PBMCs. This chain uses TRBV20-1 with TRBJ2-1; TRBD2 agrees at 10 bases. The origin of this receptor is a human donor with aplastic anemia. The CDR3 sequence is CSVQGTSASEQFF. CDR3 DNA: TGCAGTGTGCAGGGGACTAGCGCTAGTGAGCAGTTCTTC.